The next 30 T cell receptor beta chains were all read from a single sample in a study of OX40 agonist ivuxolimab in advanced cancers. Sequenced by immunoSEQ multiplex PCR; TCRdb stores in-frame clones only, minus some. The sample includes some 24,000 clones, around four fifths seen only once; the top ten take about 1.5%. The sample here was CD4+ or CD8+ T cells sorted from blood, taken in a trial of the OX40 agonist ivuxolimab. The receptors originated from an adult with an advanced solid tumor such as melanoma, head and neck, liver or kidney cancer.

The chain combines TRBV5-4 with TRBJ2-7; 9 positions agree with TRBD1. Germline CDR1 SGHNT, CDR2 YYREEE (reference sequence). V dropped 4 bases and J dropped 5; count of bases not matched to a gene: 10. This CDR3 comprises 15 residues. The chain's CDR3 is CASSRLPDRGHEQYF. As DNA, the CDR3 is TGTGCCAGCAGCCGACTGCCGGACAGGGGCCACGAGCAGTACTTC.

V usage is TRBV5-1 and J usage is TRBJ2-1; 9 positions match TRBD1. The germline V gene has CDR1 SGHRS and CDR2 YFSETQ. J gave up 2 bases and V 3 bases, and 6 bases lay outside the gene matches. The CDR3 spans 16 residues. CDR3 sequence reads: CASSSLGQGPYNEQFF. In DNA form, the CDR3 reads TGCGCCAGCAGCTCCCTGGGACAGGGACCCTACAATGAGCAGTTCTTC.

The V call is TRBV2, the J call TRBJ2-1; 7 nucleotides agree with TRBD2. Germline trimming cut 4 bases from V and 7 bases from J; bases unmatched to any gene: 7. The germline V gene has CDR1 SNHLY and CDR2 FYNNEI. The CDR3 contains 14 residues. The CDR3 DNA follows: TGTGCCAGCAGTGTCGAAGCGGGACGTAATGAGCAGTTCTTC. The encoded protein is CASSVEAGRNEQFF. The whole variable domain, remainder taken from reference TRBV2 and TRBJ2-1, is EPEVTQTPSHQVTQMGQEVILRCVPISNHLYFYWYRQILGQKVEFLVSFYNNEISEKSEIFDDQFSVERPDGSNFTLKIRSTKLEDSAMYFCASSVEAGRNEQFFGPGTRLTVL.

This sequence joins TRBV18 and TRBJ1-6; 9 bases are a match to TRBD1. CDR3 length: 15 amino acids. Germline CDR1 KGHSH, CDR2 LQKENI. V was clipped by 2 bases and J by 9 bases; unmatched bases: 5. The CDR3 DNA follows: TGTGCCAGCTCACCAGGGACAGGGTTCACTTCACCCCTCCACTTT. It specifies CASSPGTGFTSPLHF.

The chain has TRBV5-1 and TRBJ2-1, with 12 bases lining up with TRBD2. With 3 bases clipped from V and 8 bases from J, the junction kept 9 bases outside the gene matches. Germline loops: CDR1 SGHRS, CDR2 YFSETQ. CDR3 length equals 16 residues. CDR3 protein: CASSYGLAGSRDEQFF. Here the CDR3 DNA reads TGCGCCAGCAGCTATGGACTAGCGGGGTCTAGGGATGAGCAGTTCTTC.

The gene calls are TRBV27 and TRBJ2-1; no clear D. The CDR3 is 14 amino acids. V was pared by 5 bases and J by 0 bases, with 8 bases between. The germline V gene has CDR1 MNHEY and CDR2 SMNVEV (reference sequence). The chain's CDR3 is CASSPRSSYNEQFF. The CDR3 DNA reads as TGTGCCAGCAGTCCCAGGTCCTCCTACAATGAGCAGTTCTTC.

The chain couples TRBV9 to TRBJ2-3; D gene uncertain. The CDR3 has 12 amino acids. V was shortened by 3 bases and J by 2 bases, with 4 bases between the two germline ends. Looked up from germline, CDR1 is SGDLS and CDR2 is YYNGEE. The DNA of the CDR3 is TGTGCCAGCAGCGAATCCACAGATACGCAGTATTTT. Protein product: CASSESTDTQYF.

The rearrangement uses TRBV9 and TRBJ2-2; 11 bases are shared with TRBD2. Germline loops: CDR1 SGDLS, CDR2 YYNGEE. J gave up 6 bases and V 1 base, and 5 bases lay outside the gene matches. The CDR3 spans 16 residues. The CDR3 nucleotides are TGTGCCAGCAGCGTAATTAGCGGGGGGGCCCCCGGGGAGCTGTTTTTT. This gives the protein CASSVISGGAPGELFF. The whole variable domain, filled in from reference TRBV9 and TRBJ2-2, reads DSGVTQTPKHLITATGQRVTLRCSPRSGDLSVYWYQQSLDQGLQFLIQYYNGEERAKGNILERFSAQQFPDLHSELNLSSLELGDSALYFCASSVISGGAPGELFFGEGSRLTVL.

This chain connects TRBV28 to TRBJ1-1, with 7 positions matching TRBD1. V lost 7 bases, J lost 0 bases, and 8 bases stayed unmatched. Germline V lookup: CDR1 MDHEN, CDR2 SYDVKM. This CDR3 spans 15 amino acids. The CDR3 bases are TGTGCCAGCATCCGACAGGGACTGATGAACACTGAAGCTTTCTTT. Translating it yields CASIRQGLMNTEAFF. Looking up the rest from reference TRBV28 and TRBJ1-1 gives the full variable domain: DVKVTQSSRYLVKRTGEKVFLECVQDMDHENMFWYRQDPGLGLRLIYFSYDVKMKEKGDIPEGYSVSREKKERFSLILESASTNQTSMYLCASIRQGLMNTEAFFGQGTRLTVV.

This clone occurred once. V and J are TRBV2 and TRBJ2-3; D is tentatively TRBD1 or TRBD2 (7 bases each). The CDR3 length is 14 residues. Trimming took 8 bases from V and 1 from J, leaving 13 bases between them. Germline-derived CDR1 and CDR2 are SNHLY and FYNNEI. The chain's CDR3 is CASQGGVGTDTQYF. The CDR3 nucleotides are TGTGCCAGCCAGGGGGGGGTGGGCACAGATACGCAGTATTTT.

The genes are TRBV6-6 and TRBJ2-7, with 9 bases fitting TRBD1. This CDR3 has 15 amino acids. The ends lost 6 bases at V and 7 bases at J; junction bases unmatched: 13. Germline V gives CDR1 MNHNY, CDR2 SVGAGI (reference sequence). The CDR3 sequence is CASRTRDRVGEEQYF. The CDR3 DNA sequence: TGTGCCAGCAGGACCCGGGACAGGGTCGGGGAGGAGCAGTACTTC.

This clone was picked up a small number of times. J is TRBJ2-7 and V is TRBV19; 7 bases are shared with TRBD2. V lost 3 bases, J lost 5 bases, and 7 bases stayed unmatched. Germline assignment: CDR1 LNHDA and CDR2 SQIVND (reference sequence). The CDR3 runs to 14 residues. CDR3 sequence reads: CASSMSRLADEQYF. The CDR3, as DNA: TGTGCCAGTAGTATGAGTCGGCTAGCGGACGAGCAGTACTTC. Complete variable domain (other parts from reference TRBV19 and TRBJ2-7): DGGITQSPKYLFRKEGQNVTLSCEQNLNHDAMYWYRQDPGQGLRLIYYSQIVNDFQKGDIAEGYSVSREKKESFPLTVTSAQKNPTAFYLCASSMSRLADEQYFGPGTRLTVT.

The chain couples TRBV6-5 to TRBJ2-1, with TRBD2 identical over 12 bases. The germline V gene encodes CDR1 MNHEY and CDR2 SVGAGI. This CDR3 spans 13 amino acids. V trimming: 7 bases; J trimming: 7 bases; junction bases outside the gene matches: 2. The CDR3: CASKTSGRNEQFF. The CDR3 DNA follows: TGTGCCAGCAAAACTAGCGGGAGGAATGAGCAGTTCTTC.

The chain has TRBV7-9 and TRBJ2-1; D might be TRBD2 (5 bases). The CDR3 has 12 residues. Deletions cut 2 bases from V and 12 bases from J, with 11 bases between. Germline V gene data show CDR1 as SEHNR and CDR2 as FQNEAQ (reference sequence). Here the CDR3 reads CASSLISGLQFF. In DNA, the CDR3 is TGTGCCAGCAGCTTAATATCGGGATTGCAGTTCTTC.

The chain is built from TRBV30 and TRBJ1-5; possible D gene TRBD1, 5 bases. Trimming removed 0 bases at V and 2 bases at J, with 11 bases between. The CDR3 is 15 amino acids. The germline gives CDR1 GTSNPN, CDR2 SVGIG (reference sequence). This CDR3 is CAWSVGDLGNQPQHF. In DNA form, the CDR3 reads TGTGCCTGGAGTGTAGGGGATCTCGGCAATCAGCCCCAGCATTTT.

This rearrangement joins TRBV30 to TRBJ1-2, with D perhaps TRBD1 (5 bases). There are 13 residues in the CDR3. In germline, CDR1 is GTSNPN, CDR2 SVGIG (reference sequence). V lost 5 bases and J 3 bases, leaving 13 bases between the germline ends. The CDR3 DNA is TGTGCCTGGGCCCCGGGACTCGACTATGGCTACACCTTC. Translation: CAWAPGLDYGYTF. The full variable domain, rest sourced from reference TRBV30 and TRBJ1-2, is SQTIHQWPATLVQPVGSPLSLECTVEGTSNPNLYWYRQAAGRGLQLLFYSVGIGQISSEVPQNLSASRPQDRQFILSSKKLLLSDSGFYLCAWAPGLDYGYTFGSGTRLTVV.

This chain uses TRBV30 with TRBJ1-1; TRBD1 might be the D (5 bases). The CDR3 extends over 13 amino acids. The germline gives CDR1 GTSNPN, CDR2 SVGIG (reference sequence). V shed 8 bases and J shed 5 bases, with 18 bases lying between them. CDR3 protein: CAGGNLGRTEAFF. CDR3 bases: TGTGCCGGGGGGAACCTGGGACGTACTGAAGCTTTCTTT.

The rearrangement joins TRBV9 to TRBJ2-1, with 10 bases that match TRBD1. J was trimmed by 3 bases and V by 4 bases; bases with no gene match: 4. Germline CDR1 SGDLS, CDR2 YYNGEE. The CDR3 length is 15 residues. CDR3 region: CASSLGQGGYNEQFF. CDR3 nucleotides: TGTGCCAGCAGCCTCGGACAGGGGGGCTACAATGAGCAGTTCTTC.

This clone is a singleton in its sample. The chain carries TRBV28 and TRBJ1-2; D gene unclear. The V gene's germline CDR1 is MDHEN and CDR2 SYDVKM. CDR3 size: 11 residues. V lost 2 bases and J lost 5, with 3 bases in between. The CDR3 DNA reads TGTGCCAGCAGTTTACGTTATGGCTACACCTTC. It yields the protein CASSLRYGYTF.

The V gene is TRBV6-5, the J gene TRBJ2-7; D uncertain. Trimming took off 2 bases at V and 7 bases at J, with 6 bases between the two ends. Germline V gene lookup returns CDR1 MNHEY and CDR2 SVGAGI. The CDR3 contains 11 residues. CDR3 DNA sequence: TGTGCCAGCAGTTACGGGCGGGAGCAGTACTTC. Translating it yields CASSYGREQYF.

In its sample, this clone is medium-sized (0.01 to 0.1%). The CDR3 coding sequence is TGTGCCGCGTCGGCTAACTATGGCTACACCTTC. It specifies CAASANYGYTF. V is TRBV28 and J is TRBJ1-2; D unclear. The CDR3 covers 11 residues. V was trimmed by 11 bases and J by 0 bases, leaving 7 bases between them. Germline CDR1 reads MDHEN; CDR2 reads SYDVKM.

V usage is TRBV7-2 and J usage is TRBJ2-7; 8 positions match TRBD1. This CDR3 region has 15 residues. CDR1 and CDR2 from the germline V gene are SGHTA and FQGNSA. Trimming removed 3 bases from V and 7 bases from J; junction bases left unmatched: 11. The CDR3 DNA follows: TGTGCCAGCAGCTTTTTTTCAGGGGGCGCGGGGGAGCAGTACTTC. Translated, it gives CASSFFSGGAGEQYF. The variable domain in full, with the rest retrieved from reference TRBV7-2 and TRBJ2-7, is GAGVSQSPSNKVTEKGKDVELRCDPISGHTALYWYRQSLGQGLEFLIYFQGNSAPDKSGLPSDRFSAERTGGSVSTLTIQRTQQEDSAVYLCASSFFSGGAGEQYFGPGTRLTVT.

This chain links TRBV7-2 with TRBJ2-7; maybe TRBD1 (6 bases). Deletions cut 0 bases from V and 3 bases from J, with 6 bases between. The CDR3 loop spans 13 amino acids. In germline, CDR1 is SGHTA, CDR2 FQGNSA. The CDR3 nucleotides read TGTGCCAGCAGCTTAGCAGGGGGCTACGAGCAGTACTTC. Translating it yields CASSLAGGYEQYF.

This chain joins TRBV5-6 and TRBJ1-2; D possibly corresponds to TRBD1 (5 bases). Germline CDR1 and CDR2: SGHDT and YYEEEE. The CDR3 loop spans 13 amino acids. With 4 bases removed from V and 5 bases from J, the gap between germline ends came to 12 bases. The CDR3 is CASSPGDGYGYTF. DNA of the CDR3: TGTGCCAGCAGCCCCGGGGACGGTTATGGCTACACCTTC.

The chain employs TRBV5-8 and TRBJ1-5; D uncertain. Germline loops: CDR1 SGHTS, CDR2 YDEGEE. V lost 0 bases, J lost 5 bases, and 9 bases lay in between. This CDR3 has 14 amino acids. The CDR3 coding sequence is TGTGCCAGCAGCTTGGCAGGTACTCATCAGCCCCAGCATTTT. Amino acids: CASSLAGTHQPQHF.

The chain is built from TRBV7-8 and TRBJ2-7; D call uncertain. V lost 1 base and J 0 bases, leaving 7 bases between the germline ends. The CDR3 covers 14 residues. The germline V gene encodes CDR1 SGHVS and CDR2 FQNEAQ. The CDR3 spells CASSLGGPSYEQYF. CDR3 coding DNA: TGTGCCAGCAGCTTAGGGGGTCCCTCCTACGAGCAGTACTTC. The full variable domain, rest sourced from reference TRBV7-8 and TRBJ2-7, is GAGVSQSPRYKVAKRGQDVALRCDPISGHVSLFWYQQALGQGPEFLTYFQNEAQLDKSGLPSDRFFAERPEGSVSTLKIQRTQQEDSAVYLCASSLGGPSYEQYFGPGTRLTVT.

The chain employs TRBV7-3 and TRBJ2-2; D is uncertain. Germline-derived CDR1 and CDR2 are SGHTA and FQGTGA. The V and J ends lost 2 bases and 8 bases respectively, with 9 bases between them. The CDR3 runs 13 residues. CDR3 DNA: TGTGCCAGCAGCTTAGCCGCTAAAGGGGAGCTGTTTTTT. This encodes CASSLAAKGELFF.

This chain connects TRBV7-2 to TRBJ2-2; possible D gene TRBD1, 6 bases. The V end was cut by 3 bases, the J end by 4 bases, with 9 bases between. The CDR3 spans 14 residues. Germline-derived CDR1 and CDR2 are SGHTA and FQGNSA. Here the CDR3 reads CASSFQGSTGELFF. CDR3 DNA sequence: TGTGCCAGCAGCTTCCAGGGGAGCACCGGGGAGCTGTTTTTT.

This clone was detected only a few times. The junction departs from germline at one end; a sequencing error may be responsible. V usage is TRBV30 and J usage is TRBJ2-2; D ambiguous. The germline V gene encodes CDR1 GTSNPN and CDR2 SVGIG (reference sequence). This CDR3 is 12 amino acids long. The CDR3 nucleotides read TGTGCCAGCCGGACGAAGACCGGGGAGCTGTTTTTT. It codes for CASRTKTGELFF.

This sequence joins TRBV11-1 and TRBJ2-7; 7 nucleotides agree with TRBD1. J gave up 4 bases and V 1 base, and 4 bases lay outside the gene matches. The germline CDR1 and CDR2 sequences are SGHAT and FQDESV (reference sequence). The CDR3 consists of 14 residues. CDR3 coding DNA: TGTGCCAGCAGCTTAGGCGCAGGGGGATACGAGCAGTACTTC. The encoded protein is CASSLGAGGYEQYF.